This passage covers 32 T cell receptor beta chains from one sample sequenced in a study of early T cells in non-severe SARS-CoV-2 infection. TCRdb processed the 5' RACE reads anew with MiXCR; each CDR3 protein has one entry. The data show roughly 53,000 distinct CDR3 sequences, approximately 8% seen once. This specimen consisted of whole blood, obtained at baseline. The receptors come from an adult who was a healthcare worker with PCR-confirmed SARS-CoV-2 infection or an uninfected control (not recorded which).

This clonotype was seen at least ten times. The chain employs TRBV29-1 and TRBJ2-7; D is undetermined. The germline V gene has CDR1 SQVTM and CDR2 ANQGSEA. The CDR3 is made up of 11 amino acids. V lost 0 bases and J lost 6, with 6 bases in between. The CDR3 sequence is CSVEDLGEQYF. The CDR3 region has the DNA TGCAGCGTTGAAGATCTGGGCGAGCAGTACTTC.

This clonotype was observed at least ten times. The chain links TRBV7-2 to TRBJ2-1, with TRBD2 matching 7 bases. Germline CDR1 SGHTA, CDR2 FQGNSA. The CDR3 contains 14 residues. J lost 8 bases, V lost 5 bases, and 9 bases had no gene match. CDR3: CASSIRLAGDEQFF. The CDR3 nucleotides read TGTGCCAGCAGCATCCGACTAGCAGGCGATGAGCAGTTCTTC.

The rearrangement links TRBV4-1 to TRBJ2-7; tentative D call: TRBD1 (8 bases). The V end was cut by 5 bases, the J end by 2 bases, with 19 bases between. CDR1 and CDR2 from the germline V gene are MGHRA and YSYEKL. This CDR3 is built from 16 residues. CDR3 DNA: TGCGCCAGCAGCTCTACGGACAGGGAGGGGCCCTACGAGCAGTACTTC. This sequence encodes CASSSTDREGPYEQYF.

This clonotype was detected many times. The chain links TRBV6-4 to TRBJ2-1, with D unclear. V was cut by 2 bases and J by 0 bases, with 14 bases left in between. The germline gives CDR1 MRHNA, CDR2 SNTAGT. The CDR3 extends over 17 amino acids. The CDR3 spells CASSDTYSASSYNEQFF. CDR3 sequence (DNA): TGTGCCAGCAGTGACACATATTCGGCGAGCTCCTACAATGAGCAGTTCTTC.

The V call is TRBV27, the J call TRBJ2-7, with 7 bases fitting TRBD2. This CDR3 comprises 15 residues. The ends lost 8 bases at V and 6 bases at J; junction bases unmatched: 16. The V gene's germline CDR1 is MNHEY and CDR2 SMNVEV (reference sequence). The CDR3 nucleotides are TGTGCCAGCCCCCCCCTCGGGACTACCTTCGGCGAGCAGTACTTC. It specifies CASPPLGTTFGEQYF.

The chain is built from TRBV19 and TRBJ2-3; either TRBD1 or TRBD2 may supply D (5 bases each). This CDR3 is 17 amino acids long. V was cut by 5 bases and J by 0 bases, with 18 bases left in between. Germline CDR1 and CDR2: LNHDA and SQIVND (reference sequence). For the CDR3, the DNA is TGTGCCAGTAGTCCGCGAGGGACCTACCCTAGCACAGATACGCAGTATTTT. Translated: CASSPRGTYPSTDTQYF.

Of note for this clonotype: One base away lies a much larger clone, so this may be a sequencing read error. J is TRBJ2-3 and V is TRBV19; D ambiguous. This CDR3 contains 14 residues. Trimming removed 5 bases from V and 2 bases from J, with 11 bases in between. CDR1 and CDR2 from the germline V gene are LNHDA and SQIVND (reference sequence). CDR3 protein: CASSHGVDTDTQYF. The CDR3 region has the DNA TGTGCCAGTAGTCATGGGGTGGACACAGATACGCAGTATTTT. Variable domain in full (rest from reference TRBV19 and TRBJ2-3): DGGITQSPKYLFRKEGQNVTLSCEQNLNHDAMYWYRQDPGQGLRLIYYSQIVNDFQKGDIAEGYSVSREKKESFPLTVTSAQKNPTAFYLCASSHGVDTDTQYFGPGTRLTVL.

The table lists this clonotype with many counts. This chain joins TRBV27 and TRBJ2-1; 7 bases map to TRBD2. The V segment lost 9 bases and the J segment 10 bases; nucleotides outside the gene matches: 15. The CDR3 loop spans 14 amino acids. Germline CDR1 reads MNHEY; CDR2 reads SMNVEV (reference sequence). The CDR3 sequence: CARRAGRKRREQFF. The CDR3 nucleotides read TGTGCCAGACGAGCGGGACGCAAAAGAAGGGAGCAGTTCTTC.

This clonotype was found many times. The rearrangement joins TRBV6-5 to TRBJ2-6, with 7 nucleotides matching TRBD2. J gave up 1 base and V 6 bases, and 3 bases lay outside the gene matches. CDR3 size: 15 residues. The V gene's germline CDR1 is MNHEY and CDR2 SVGAGI. CDR3 in amino acids: CASSHGGSGANVLTF. In nucleotides, the CDR3 is TGTGCCAGCAGCCACGGGGGGTCTGGGGCCAACGTCCTGACTTTC.

This clonotype was counted between two and nine times. The chain combines TRBV6-1 with TRBJ2-3; D may be TRBD2 (5 bases). Trimming removed 1 base from V and 4 bases from J, with 9 bases in between. CDR1 MNHNS and CDR2 SASEGT come from the germline V gene. The CDR3 extends over 14 amino acids. The CDR3 DNA follows: TGTGCCAGCAGTGAAGGAGGAGGCTCAGATACGCAGTATTTT. This sequence encodes CASSEGGGSDTQYF.

There are many counts of this clonotype. The chain combines TRBV5-1 with TRBJ1-1; TRBD1 matches 8 bases. CDR3 length: 14 residues. Germline V gene sequence: CDR1 SGHRS, CDR2 YFSETQ. V lost 4 bases and J lost 8; bases outside the gene matches: 10. CDR3 residues: CASSPGPGGPEAFF. DNA of the CDR3: TGCGCCAGCAGCCCCGGCCCAGGGGGCCCGGAAGCTTTCTTT.

This clonotype showed up just a few times. The gene calls are TRBV5-1 and TRBJ2-2; a possible D gene is TRBD2 (5 bases). CDR3 length equals 14 residues. Looked up from germline, CDR1 is SGHRS and CDR2 is YFSETQ. Trimming took 3 bases from V and 0 from J, leaving 6 bases between them. The CDR3 spells CASSSGANTGELFF. As DNA, the CDR3 is TGCGCCAGCAGCTCCGGGGCGAACACCGGGGAGCTGTTTTTT.

This clonotype was detected many times. The genes are TRBV27 and TRBJ2-7; D is ambiguous. Per germline, CDR1 MNHEY and CDR2 SMNVEV (reference sequence). This CDR3 comprises 14 residues. V was clipped by 0 bases and J by 4 bases, with 10 bases between them. The CDR3 reads CASSLSSGGYEQYF. In nucleotides, the CDR3 is TGTGCCAGCAGTTTATCGTCAGGCGGATACGAGCAGTACTTC.

This clonotype appeared a few times. The chain is built from TRBV18 and TRBJ1-5; D is perhaps TRBD1 (5 bases). In germline, CDR1 is KGHSH, CDR2 LQKENI. The CDR3 has 13 residues. V was clipped by 3 bases and J by 7 bases, with 10 bases between them. The CDR3: CASSPRGDQPQHF. CDR3 bases: TGTGCCAGCTCACCCCGGGGGGACCAGCCCCAGCATTTT.

There are many counts of this clonotype. V gene TRBV20-1 combines with J gene TRBJ1-1; tentative D call: TRBD1 (6 bases). V shed 3 bases and J shed 4 bases, with 15 bases lying between them. The CDR3 sequence is 14 residues long. Germline CDR1 DFQATT, CDR2 SNEGSKA (reference sequence). In DNA, the CDR3 is TGCAGTGCTAGGCTAGGGGGGTCTAGCACTGAAGCTTTCTTT. Translating it yields CSARLGGSSTEAFF.

A few counts support this clonotype. This sequence joins TRBV6-6 and TRBJ2-7; 10 nucleotides agree with TRBD1. The V and J ends lost 5 bases and 2 bases, in that order; junction bases with no gene match: 6. The CDR3 contains 15 residues. CDR1 is MNHNY and CDR2 is SVGAGI in the germline V gene (reference sequence). The CDR3 DNA reads as TGTGCCAGCAGTAACGGACAGGGGGGGGCCTACGAGCAGTACTTC. Protein sequence: CASSNGQGGAYEQYF.

This clonotype was found many times. The rearrangement uses TRBV29-1 and TRBJ1-2, with D maybe TRBD1 (5 bases). Germline CDR1 and CDR2: SQVTM and ANQGSEA. CDR3 length: 15 amino acids. Trimming stripped 4 bases from V and 0 bases from J, with 15 bases between. Written as DNA, the CDR3 is TGCAGCGTTGCGGGGGACCTTTTTCCTAACTATGGCTACACCTTC. Amino acid sequence: CSVAGDLFPNYGYTF.

The V and J genes are TRBV25-1 and TRBJ2-7; TRBD1 aligns across 8 bases. Germline CDR1 MGHDK, CDR2 SYGVNS. The CDR3 consists of 16 residues. The trim removed 3 bases at V and 1 base at J, leaving 8 bases unmatched. CDR3 sequence reads: CASSEYRQGRSYEQYF. CDR3 DNA sequence: TGTGCCAGCAGTGAGTACAGACAGGGGAGATCCTACGAGCAGTACTTC.

Only a few counts were recorded for this clonotype. This rearrangement joins TRBV20-1 to TRBJ2-7; no firm D call. The V end lost 1 base, the J end lost 0 bases, and 16 bases lay between the germline ends. Germline assignment: CDR1 DFQATT and CDR2 SNEGSKA (reference sequence). The CDR3 is made up of 16 amino acids. This CDR3 reads CSARGGGGRSSYEQYF. The CDR3, as DNA: TGCAGTGCTAGAGGCGGCGGCGGAAGGAGCTCCTACGAGCAGTACTTC.

This clonotype appeared many times. The chain has TRBV4-1 and TRBJ2-3, with 9 bases that match TRBD2. CDR3 length equals 17 residues. The junction had 6 bases not matched to a gene; V was cut back by 2 bases and J by 0 bases. Germline V gene lookup returns CDR1 MGHRA and CDR2 YSYEKL. The CDR3 region has the DNA TGCGCCAGCAGCCAATTTGGTGCGGGAGGGAGCACAGATACGCAGTATTTT. Translated, it gives CASSQFGAGGSTDTQYF.

In regard to this clonotype: One junction end disagrees with the germline gene, perhaps due to a read error. This chain joins TRBV5-1 and TRBJ2-2, with 7 nucleotides matching TRBD2. The CDR3 totals 16 residues. The germline V gene encodes CDR1 SGHRS and CDR2 YFSETQ. CDR3 residues: CASSLGLAAGTGKLFF. Written as DNA, the CDR3 is TGCGCCAGCAGCTTGGGGCTAGCGGCGGGCACCGGGAAGCTGTTTTTT.

This clonotype was counted ten times or more. The chain links TRBV5-1 to TRBJ1-4; no clear D gene. V was clipped by 3 bases and J by 5 bases, with 20 bases between them. Germline assignment: CDR1 SGHRS and CDR2 YFSETQ. This CDR3 contains 17 residues. CDR3 loop: CASSSEPSGKTNEKLFF. The CDR3 nucleotides read TGCGCCAGCAGCTCAGAACCATCGGGGAAGACAAATGAAAAACTGTTTTTT.

In its sample, this clonotype was seen a few times. This chain joins TRBV12-5 and TRBJ2-7; weak D call: TRBD2 (6 bases). Germline CDR1 LGHNT, CDR2 FRNRAP. The CDR3 sequence is 12 residues long. Trimming stripped 5 bases from V and 2 bases from J, with 7 bases between. CDR3 region: CASGPGAYEQYF. The CDR3 DNA is TGTGCTAGTGGTCCGGGAGCCTACGAGCAGTACTTC.

A few counts support this clonotype. V gene TRBV20-1 combines with J gene TRBJ2-7; TRBD2 matches 9 bases. The germline CDR1 and CDR2 sequences are DFQATT and SNEGSKA (reference sequence). The CDR3 contains 15 residues. The ends lost 0 bases at V and 7 bases at J; junction bases unmatched: 10. The CDR3 sequence: CSAREGGGARREQYF. CDR3 DNA: TGCAGTGCTAGAGAAGGCGGGGGGGCCCGGAGAGAGCAGTACTTC.

In its sample, this clonotype was seen a few times. The rearrangement links TRBV27 to TRBJ2-7, with 7 bases that match TRBD2. CDR1 and CDR2 (germline): MNHEY, SMNVEV (reference sequence). The CDR3 spans 16 residues. The V segment lost 5 bases and the J segment 3 bases; nucleotides outside the gene matches: 13. The CDR3 is CASSTSSGPIYYEQYF. The DNA for the CDR3 is TGTGCCAGCAGTACCTCTAGCGGACCGATCTACTACGAGCAGTACTTC.

In this sample, this clonotype turned up a few times. The chain uses TRBV29-1 and TRBJ2-5; 10 bases map to TRBD2. The V and J ends lost 6 bases and 3 bases, in that order; junction bases with no gene match: 7. The germline V gene has CDR1 SQVTM and CDR2 ANQGSEA. The CDR3 contains 14 residues. DNA for the CDR3: TGCAGCGTCGCCGGGACTAGCGTCAAAGAGACCCAGTACTTC. Translating it yields CSVAGTSVKETQYF.

The chain combines TRBV6-1 with TRBJ2-7, with 11 bases that match TRBD2. This CDR3 spans 15 amino acids. After removal of 3 bases from V and 3 bases from J, the junction contained 4 bases not matched to a gene. From germline, CDR1 is MNHNS and CDR2 SASEGT. As DNA, the CDR3 is TGTGCCAGCAGTGATGTTACTAGCGGGAGCTACGAGCAGTACTTC. Residues: CASSDVTSGSYEQYF.

This clonotype occurred many times. This chain joins TRBV5-1 and TRBJ2-7; weak D call: TRBD1 (5 bases). The CDR3 is 15 residues long. Germline V gives CDR1 SGHRS, CDR2 YFSETQ. V was cut by 4 bases and J by 5 bases, with 19 bases left in between. The CDR3 region has the DNA TGCGCCAGCAGCCCACAGGACACCCCGAGCCACGAGCAGTACTTC. Amino acid sequence: CASSPQDTPSHEQYF.

In this sample, this clonotype turned up a few times. This sequence joins TRBV4-2 and TRBJ2-7; maybe TRBD2 (5 bases). The CDR3 has 13 residues. With 3 bases removed from V and 4 bases from J, the gap between germline ends came to 10 bases. The V gene's germline CDR1 is LGHNA and CDR2 YNFKEQ. The CDR3 nucleotides read TGTGCCAGCAGCCAGAATCGGGGATACGAGCAGTACTTC. It codes for CASSQNRGYEQYF.

This clonotype was recorded a few times. V gene TRBV6-5 combines with J gene TRBJ2-1; 7 nucleotides agree with TRBD2. Trimming cost V 0 bases and J 1 base; bases outside gene matches: 3. Germline-derived CDR1 and CDR2 are MNHEY and SVGAGI. The CDR3 has 16 residues. CDR3 sequence (DNA): TGTGCCAGCAGTTACTCGGGGGGGGTTTCCTACAATGAGCAGTTCTTC. It specifies CASSYSGGVSYNEQFF.

This clonotype was counted between two and nine times. The chain recombines TRBV11-2 with TRBJ2-4; TRBD1 is a possible D gene (6 bases). V dropped 4 bases and J dropped 1 base, with 20 bases sitting between them. This CDR3 has 18 amino acids. The germline gives CDR1 SGHAT, CDR2 FQNNGV. CDR3 residues: CASSWPTGPQGAKNIQYF. The CDR3 bases are TGTGCCAGCAGCTGGCCTACCGGGCCTCAGGGGGCCAAAAACATTCAGTACTTC.

This clonotype was seen repeatedly, ten times or more. At one end, the junction sequence differs from germline, possibly due to a read error. The chain uses TRBV7-7 and TRBJ2-7; D may be TRBD1 (5 bases). The CDR3 has 14 residues. Germline V gene data show CDR1 as SSHAT and CDR2 as FNYEAQ (reference sequence). As DNA, the CDR3 is TGTGCTAGCAGCTTAGGGGCAGGCGCCTACGAGCAGTACTTC. Its protein is CASSLGAGAYEQYF.